The 25 T cell receptor beta chains in this list originate from one sample, sequenced in a study of T cells after posttransplantation cyclophosphamide. Using immunoSEQ multiplex PCR, the repertoire was profiled, and TCRdb retains in-frame clones only, with some absent. The data show tens of thousands of clones, roughly 92% seen once. The specimen sequenced was PBMCs. The source of these receptors is a woman aged 50 to 65 in good health and a related stem cell transplant donor.

The V call is TRBV19, the J call TRBJ2-7; D might be TRBD1 (6 bases). Trimming stripped 4 bases from V and 5 bases from J, with 21 bases between. The CDR3 has 16 residues. Germline values: CDR1 LNHDA, CDR2 SQIVND (reference sequence). The CDR3 sequence is CASSTSGQRGVDEQYF. CDR3 bases: TGTGCCAGTAGTACCTCGGGACAAAGGGGTGTGGACGAGCAGTACTTC.

The chain links TRBV10-3 to TRBJ2-7, with D perhaps matching TRBD2 (6 bases). The ends were cut back, 8 bases at V and 0 bases at J, with 11 bases in the middle. CDR1 ENHRY and CDR2 SYGVKD come from the germline V gene. This CDR3 contains 13 residues. DNA of the CDR3: TGTGCCATCTCAGCGGGCACCTCCTACGAGCAGTACTTC. Encoded protein: CAISAGTSYEQYF.

This chain connects TRBV5-4 to TRBJ1-2; 10 nucleotides match TRBD1. This CDR3 region has 16 residues. Per germline, CDR1 SGHNT and CDR2 YYREEE (reference sequence). V lost 4 bases and J lost 3; bases outside the gene matches: 9. CDR3 sequence reads: CASSHGLGQGDYGYTF. CDR3 nucleotide sequence: TGTGCCAGCAGCCACGGACTAGGACAGGGGGACTATGGCTACACCTTC.

V is TRBV10-3 and J is TRBJ1-6; 12 nucleotides align to TRBD1. Looked up from germline, CDR1 is ENHRY and CDR2 is SYGVKD. After removal of 2 bases from V and 7 bases from J, the junction contained 3 bases not matched to a gene. This CDR3 region has 16 residues. CDR3 amino acids: CAISERDRGRNSPLHF. CDR3 DNA sequence: TGTGCCATCAGTGAGCGGGACAGGGGGCGAAATTCACCCCTCCACTTT.

The J gene is TRBJ2-1, the V gene TRBV5-1; a weak D match, TRBD1 (6 bases). Trimming removed 3 bases at V and 8 bases at J, with 12 bases between. The length of the CDR3 is 13 residues. Looked up from germline, CDR1 is SGHRS and CDR2 is YFSETQ. The CDR3 here is CASSSFRGHEQFF. The CDR3 DNA reads as TGCGCCAGCAGCTCTTTCAGGGGCCATGAGCAGTTCTTC.

V gene TRBV2 combines with J gene TRBJ2-2; no firm D call. Germline assignment: CDR1 SNHLY and CDR2 FYNNEI. V lost 2 bases and J lost 1, with 5 bases in between. The CDR3 is 14 residues long. The CDR3 sequence: CASSEFRNTGELFF. DNA of the CDR3: TGTGCCAGCAGTGAATTTCGGAACACCGGGGAGCTGTTTTTT.

The V and J genes are TRBV5-4 and TRBJ1-4; D is uncertain. Deletions cut 4 bases from V and 3 bases from J, with 13 bases between. This CDR3 has 15 residues. The germline V gene encodes CDR1 SGHNT and CDR2 YYREEE (reference sequence). The chain's CDR3 is CASSQAGQANEKLFF. CDR3 in DNA: TGTGCCAGCAGCCAAGCAGGTCAAGCTAATGAAAAACTGTTTTTT.

The chain carries TRBV18 and TRBJ1-5, with D possibly being TRBD1 (6 bases). This CDR3 is built from 14 residues. Between the trimmed V and J ends, which lost 5 bases and 2 bases, there was a span of 10 bases. The germline V gene encodes CDR1 KGHSH and CDR2 LQKENI. The CDR3 spells CASSTGFGNQPQHF. The CDR3 DNA reads TGTGCCAGCTCAACAGGGTTTGGCAATCAGCCCCAGCATTTT.

This chain connects TRBV29-1 to TRBJ2-1, with D possibly TRBD2 on 5 matching bases. Looked up from germline, CDR1 is SQVTM and CDR2 is ANQGSEA. CDR3 length equals 11 residues. V was pared by 3 bases and J by 9 bases, with 9 bases between. The CDR3 coding sequence is TGCAGCGTTGAGGGTGGAGGTGAGCAGTTCTTC. This translates into CSVEGGGEQFF.

CDR3 sequence reads: CASSSGTRNSPLHF. CDR3 bases: TGTGCCAGCAGCTCCGGGACACGAAATTCACCCCTCCACTTT. The gene calls are TRBV27 and TRBJ1-6; D perhaps matches TRBD1 (6 bases). The V gene's germline CDR1 is MNHEY and CDR2 SMNVEV (reference sequence). The CDR3 is made up of 14 amino acids. With 6 bases removed from V and 7 bases from J, the gap between germline ends came to 13 bases.

The chain uses TRBV11-2 and TRBJ2-3; 8 bases line up with TRBD2. Losses at the gene ends were 3 bases for V and 2 bases for J; bases not matched to a gene: 4. In germline, CDR1 is SGHAT, CDR2 FQNNGV. CDR3 length: 15 residues. Here the CDR3 reads CASSFGGGSTDTQYF. The CDR3 DNA sequence: TGTGCCAGCAGCTTCGGGGGGGGCTCCACAGATACGCAGTATTTT.

The chain carries TRBV9 and TRBJ1-1, with TRBD1 matching over 8 bases. The CDR3 is made up of 15 amino acids. Germline CDR1 and CDR2: SGDLS and YYNGEE. The junction had 10 bases not matched to a gene; V was cut back by 3 bases and J by 6 bases. The CDR3 nucleotides are TGTGCCAGCAGCGCGTTGGACAGGGAAGGGGCTGAAGCTTTCTTT. As protein: CASSALDREGAEAFF.

The chain has TRBV12-2 and TRBJ1-2; the DNA was not compared with TRBD1, the D call given in the table. TRBV12-2 is flagged as a pseudogene. The CDR3 totals 16 residues. CDR3 sequence: CASRTASQGADYGYTF. The CDR3 coding sequence is TGTGCAAGTCGCACCGCCTCACAGGGGGCAGACTATGGCTACACCTTC.

The V call is TRBV6-5, the J call TRBJ1-2; unclear D gene. This CDR3 is built from 13 residues. Deletions cut 0 bases from V and 5 bases from J, with 7 bases between. The germline gives CDR1 MNHEY, CDR2 SVGAGI. The CDR3 region has the DNA TGTGCCAGCAGTTACTCGTCCGTGTATGGCTACACCTTC. Protein: CASSYSSVYGYTF.

CDR3 DNA sequence: TGTGCCAGCAGCTCCCGGGTTGGTAGCGGGGGGGCCGGGGAGCTGTTTTTT. It specifies CASSSRVGSGGAGELFF. The gene calls are TRBV9 and TRBJ2-2; 11 bases are shared with TRBD2. The CDR3 is made up of 17 amino acids. The germline CDR1 and CDR2 sequences are SGDLS and YYNGEE. V trimming: 4 bases; J trimming: 6 bases; junction bases outside the gene matches: 11.

This clone was recorded only once. The chain carries TRBV18 and TRBJ1-1; 8 positions agree with TRBD1. The CDR3 is 15 amino acids. With V trimmed by 3 bases and J by 3 bases, 6 bases remained unmatched. Germline values: CDR1 KGHSH, CDR2 LQKENI. The CDR3 bases are TGTGCCAGCTCACCTAGACAGGGGATTCACACTGAAGCTTTCTTT. This encodes CASSPRQGIHTEAFF.

The chain combines TRBV15 with TRBJ1-2, with D possibly matching TRBD1 (6 bases). This CDR3 has 14 residues. Trimming took 0 bases from V and 7 from J, leaving 12 bases between them. Germline CDR1 and CDR2: LNHNV and YYDKDF (reference sequence). The CDR3 bases are TGTGCCACCAGCAGAGATGGGGGCAGTTTTGGCTACACCTTC. This codes for CATSRDGGSFGYTF.

The CDR3, as DNA: TGTGCCAGCAATCCGGACAGGGCGGGTGGGACCCAGTACTTC. Protein: CASNPDRAGGTQYF. The chain uses TRBV2 and TRBJ2-5; 8 bases are a match to TRBD1. Germline CDR1 reads SNHLY; CDR2 reads FYNNEI. The CDR3 is 14 residues long. With V trimmed by 7 bases and J by 7 bases, 11 bases remained unmatched.

The chain uses TRBV27 and TRBJ2-3; 7 positions agree with TRBD1. Germline assignment: CDR1 MNHEY and CDR2 SMNVEV (reference sequence). The CDR3 spans 15 residues. Unmatched junction bases numbered 8, after V lost 3 bases and J lost 5 bases. The CDR3: CASSLGDSPGDTQYF. As DNA, the CDR3 is TGTGCCAGCAGTTTGGGGGACAGTCCGGGAGATACGCAGTATTTT.

This chain joins TRBV5-1 and TRBJ2-1; 7 bases fit TRBD2. Looked up from germline, CDR1 is SGHRS and CDR2 is YFSETQ. The CDR3 length is 18 residues. Trimming removed 6 bases from V and 7 bases from J; junction bases left unmatched: 22. The CDR3 sequence is CASTTGLVRALVENEQFF. The CDR3 region has the DNA TGCGCCAGCACCACCGGACTAGTAAGGGCGTTGGTGGAAAATGAGCAGTTCTTC.

The chain couples TRBV4-1 to TRBJ2-7, with TRBD2 matching over 10 bases. The germline V gene encodes CDR1 MGHRA and CDR2 YSYEKL. The CDR3 consists of 15 residues. With V trimmed by 1 base and J by 2 bases, 2 bases remained unmatched. CDR3 DNA: TGCGCCAGCAGCCAAGGACTAGCGGGCCCCTACGAGCAGTACTTC. Its translation: CASSQGLAGPYEQYF.

The chain has TRBV19 and TRBJ2-5; TRBD1 aligns across 10 bases. Germline CDR1 reads LNHDA; CDR2 reads SQIVND (reference sequence). The V segment lost 3 bases and the J segment 4 bases; nucleotides outside the gene matches: 8. The length of the CDR3 is 16 residues. The CDR3 loop is CASSISGTGDGETQYF. CDR3 bases: TGTGCCAGTAGTATCTCCGGGACAGGGGACGGAGAGACCCAGTACTTC. The full variable domain, its missing parts supplied by reference TRBV19 and TRBJ2-5, is DGGITQSPKYLFRKEGQNVTLSCEQNLNHDAMYWYRQDPGQGLRLIYYSQIVNDFQKGDIAEGYSVSREKKESFPLTVTSAQKNPTAFYLCASSISGTGDGETQYFGPGTRLLVL.

The CDR3 is CASSPLAGGHTDTQYF. The CDR3 nucleotides are TGTGCCAGCTCACCACTAGCGGGGGGGCACACAGATACGCAGTATTTT. This chain uses TRBV18 with TRBJ2-3; the match to TRBD2 covers 11 bases. The CDR3 runs to 16 residues. The ends lost 1 base at V and 2 bases at J; junction bases unmatched: 2. The germline gives CDR1 KGHSH, CDR2 LQKENI. Full variable domain (outside the CDR3, taken from reference TRBV18 and TRBJ2-3): NAGVMQNPRHLVRRRGQEARLRCSPMKGHSHVYWYRQLPEEGLKFMVYLQKENIIDESGMPKERFSAEFPKEGPSILRIQQVVRGDSAAYFCASSPLAGGHTDTQYFGPGTRLTVL.

V usage is TRBV28 and J usage is TRBJ2-2, with 8 bases that match TRBD1. The V gene end was trimmed by 6 bases and the J gene end by 5 bases; junction bases not matched to a gene: 8. This CDR3 region has 15 residues. The germline V gene has CDR1 MDHEN and CDR2 SYDVKM. As DNA, the CDR3 is TGTGCCAGCAGCCCGACAGGGGAATGGACCGGGGAGCTGTTTTTT. This sequence encodes CASSPTGEWTGELFF.

The genes are TRBV5-1 and TRBJ2-5; TRBD1 agrees at 8 bases. J lost 13 bases, V lost 4 bases, and 9 bases had no gene match. Germline lookup yields CDR1 SGHRS and CDR2 YFSETQ. The length of the CDR3 is 12 residues. The DNA of the CDR3 is TGCGCCAGCAGCACCGGACAGGGAGAATCGTACTTC. This codes for CASSTGQGESYF.